This T cell receptor (beta chain) was captured by sequencing in a study of CD8 T cells in ankylosing spondylitis. V lost 6 bases and J 1 base, leaving 10 bases between the germline ends. This CDR3 contains 13 residues. The germline gives CDR1 SGHDT, CDR2 YYEEEE. Preparation of TCR beta libraries was done by quantitative 5'-RACE with molecular barcodes. TCRdb fed the 5' RACE reads into MiXCR, producing one record per CDR3 protein. This sample yields about 110,000 distinct CDR3 sequences, of which 20% to 30% are seen a single time; 9% to 15% belongs to the top ten. In this sample, this clonotype turned up many times. Antigen: not known. Overall study findings and caveats: Researchers report that disease-linked clones proved CD8+ and relatively rare in peripheral blood. It appeared that ankylosing spondylitis blood was characterized by a TCR beta motif of eight highly homologous variants.

The chain links TRBV5-6 to TRBJ1-2, with unresolved D. Material for sequencing was synovial fluid, either unsorted or a sorted T cell fraction (not recorded which). The receptor was derived from a male donor with ankylosing spondylitis. The CDR3 spells CASTRTVNYGYTF. DNA of the CDR3: TGTGCCAGCACCCGGACGGTTAACTATGGCTACACCTTC.